A single sample gave rise to the 15 T cell receptor beta chains below, sequenced in a study of blood T cell repertoires in COVID-19. Sequencing used immunoSEQ multiplex PCR; TCRdb keeps in-frame clones, though not all of them. The table lists over 45,000 clones, 65% to 85% of them singletons, with around 50% in the top ten. Sequences were obtained from peripheral blood. Receptors originate from a man aged 65-85 years with acute or convalescent COVID-19.

The CDR3 DNA reads TGTGCCACAAGGAACCAGGATGACTATGGCTACACCTTC. It codes for CATRNQDDYGYTF. This rearrangement joins TRBV6-5 to TRBJ1-2, with no clear D. The CDR3 has 13 amino acids. Trimming took 10 bases from V and 3 from J, leaving 15 bases between them. Looked up from germline, CDR1 is MNHEY and CDR2 is SVGAGI.

V is TRBV9 and J is TRBJ2-7; TRBD2 aligns across 14 bases. The trim removed 4 bases at V and 6 bases at J, leaving 9 bases unmatched. The length of the CDR3 is 16 residues. Germline loops: CDR1 SGDLS, CDR2 YYNGEE. CDR3 region: CASSFAAGLAGAEQYF. The CDR3 DNA sequence: TGTGCCAGCAGCTTCGCGGCGGGACTAGCGGGAGCCGAGCAGTACTTC.

This chain uses TRBV5-6 with TRBJ2-7, with 10 bases lining up with TRBD2. CDR1 SGHDT and CDR2 YYEEEE come from the germline V gene. CDR3 length: 15 amino acids. The V segment lost 0 bases and the J segment 4 bases; nucleotides outside the gene matches: 4. CDR3 sequence reads: CASSLGPSGRYEQYF. CDR3 bases: TGTGCCAGCAGCTTGGGGCCTAGCGGGAGATACGAGCAGTACTTC.

The rearrangement joins TRBV7-8 to TRBJ1-2; TRBD1 matches 8 bases. The CDR3 runs 15 residues. V shed 5 bases, J shed 6 bases, and the junction held 11 bases outside the gene matches. The V gene's germline CDR1 is SGHVS and CDR2 FQNEAQ. The CDR3 region has the DNA TGTGCCAGCAGCCCGTTAGACAGGGGTAGTCATGGCTACACCTTC. Its translation is CASSPLDRGSHGYTF. The whole variable domain, remainder taken from reference TRBV7-8 and TRBJ1-2, is GAGVSQSPRYKVAKRGQDVALRCDPISGHVSLFWYQQALGQGPEFLTYFQNEAQLDKSGLPSDRFFAERPEGSVSTLKIQRTQQEDSAVYLCASSPLDRGSHGYTFGSGTRLTVV.

The chain is built from TRBV18 and TRBJ1-2; the match to TRBD1 covers 9 bases. The germline V gene has CDR1 KGHSH and CDR2 LQKENI. Germline trimming cut 3 bases from V and 8 bases from J; bases unmatched to any gene: 4. The CDR3 runs to 13 residues. CDR3 nucleotide sequence: TGTGCCAGCTCACCCCGGACAGGGGACGGCTACACCTTC. It translates to CASSPRTGDGYTF.

The V call is TRBV27, the J call TRBJ2-7; perhaps TRBD2 as D (5 bases). Per germline, CDR1 MNHEY and CDR2 SMNVEV (reference sequence). This CDR3 spans 15 amino acids. With 6 bases removed from V and 3 bases from J, the gap between germline ends came to 18 bases. The DNA for the CDR3 is TGTGCCAGCAGCAGCGACCTAGCTACCGTCTACGAGCAGTACTTC. This sequence encodes CASSSDLATVYEQYF.

The gene calls are TRBV3-1 (or the pseudogene TRBV3-2) and TRBJ1-1; 7 bases agree with TRBD1. This CDR3 has 16 residues. The J segment lost 5 bases and the V segment lost 1 base, leaving 10 bases of the junction unmatched. The germline V gene encodes CDR1 LGHDT and CDR2 YNNKEL (reference sequence). The CDR3 nucleotides read TGTGCCAGCAGCCAAGCTGGGGACAGTCTGGTAACTGAAGCTTTCTTT. It is translated as CASSQAGDSLVTEAFF.

This chain joins TRBV5-4 and TRBJ1-6; 8 bases match TRBD1. The CDR3 is made up of 16 amino acids. Germline V CDR1 and CDR2: SGHNT, YYREEE (reference sequence). Trimming cost V 4 bases and J 7 bases; bases outside gene matches: 10. The CDR3 nucleotides are TGTGCCAGCAGCCCGGGAGGACAGGGAAACAATTCACCCCTCCACTTT. Translated: CASSPGGQGNNSPLHF.

This clone showed up just once. The chain links TRBV6-5 to TRBJ1-2; no firm D call. Germline V gives CDR1 MNHEY, CDR2 SVGAGI. Trimming took 6 bases from V and 3 from J, leaving 11 bases between them. The CDR3 totals 13 residues. The CDR3 is CASRSRLHYGYTF. The CDR3 nucleotides are TGTGCCAGCAGAAGCAGACTCCACTATGGCTACACCTTC.

The chain links TRBV19 to TRBJ1-1; TRBD1 might be the D (5 bases). This CDR3 has 16 residues. V lost 5 bases and J 1 base, leaving 17 bases between the germline ends. Germline-derived CDR1 and CDR2 are LNHDA and SQIVND (reference sequence). Here the CDR3 DNA reads TGTGCCAGTAGTGGGGGGGTAGGGTTGACGAACACTGAAGCTTTCTTT. The encoded protein is CASSGGVGLTNTEAFF.

This clone has more than one count but fewer than ten. The rearrangement joins TRBV28 to TRBJ2-2; weak D call: TRBD2 (5 bases). The CDR3 is 12 residues long. Trimming shortened V by 4 bases and J by 5 bases, and 5 bases separated the two germline ends. CDR1 is MDHEN and CDR2 is SYDVKM in the germline V gene. CDR3 coding DNA: TGTGCCAGCAGTTCGGGGACCGGGGAGCTGTTTTTT. This encodes CASSSGTGELFF.

The genes are TRBV2 and TRBJ2-5; TRBD1 aligns across 9 bases. This CDR3 spans 13 amino acids. CDR1 is SNHLY, CDR2 FYNNEI, per germline. V gave up 7 bases and J gave up 4 bases; unmatched junction bases: 4. For the CDR3, the DNA is TGTGCCAGCAATAGGGGACAGGGAGAGACCCAGTACTTC. This sequence encodes CASNRGQGETQYF.

The gene calls are TRBV5-8 and TRBJ2-1; a possible D gene is TRBD2 (6 bases). This CDR3 contains 16 residues. V was cut by 3 bases and J by 3 bases, with 16 bases left in between. Germline-derived CDR1 and CDR2 are SGHTS and YDEGEE. The CDR3 loop reads CASSWTLSGGYNEQFF. CDR3 nucleotide sequence: TGTGCCAGCAGCTGGACCCTTAGCGGAGGCTACAATGAGCAGTTCTTC.

Only one count was recorded for this clone. This sequence joins TRBV28 and TRBJ2-1; TRBD2 matches at 10 bases. The junction had 11 bases not matched to a gene; V was cut back by 7 bases and J by 8 bases. Germline V gene data show CDR1 as MDHEN and CDR2 as SYDVKM. The CDR3 totals 15 residues. CDR3 loop: CASTQGGTSAHEQFF. CDR3 sequence (DNA): TGTGCCAGCACCCAAGGTGGGACTAGCGCTCATGAGCAGTTCTTC.

The chain carries TRBV2 and TRBJ2-3; D is perhaps TRBD2 (5 bases). Per the germline V gene, CDR1 is SNHLY and CDR2 is FYNNEI. The CDR3 consists of 17 residues. V dropped 4 bases and J dropped 6 bases, with 23 bases sitting between them. The CDR3, as DNA: TGTGCCAGCAGTGCGACCCTTTTTGTCGGGGTGATGGATACGCAGTATTTT. It codes for CASSATLFVGVMDTQYF.